A single T cell receptor beta chain is shown here with its context. This sample is drawn from a study of quantifying T cell responses using KT2 cells. Study context: Reverse transcription used primers in the TCR alpha and beta constant regions. The second PCR ran as a qPCR until a predetermined fluorescence threshold was reached.

Unfractionated PBMC were spiked with known numbers of KT2 clone cells. Different KT2-to-PBMC ratios were created with a constant PBMC count. An oligo carrying a UMI was ligated to the cDNA 3' end. An equimolar mix of RC1.1 and RC1.2 primed the beta chain across TRBC1 and TRBC2. TCRdb reprocessed the UMI-ligation and nested PCR reads via MiXCR and lists one record per CDR3 protein. The repertoire holds approximately 50,000 distinct CDR3 sequences, approximately 10% seen once, with about 9.4% in the top ten. The ends were cut back, 4 bases at V and 2 bases at J, with 8 bases in the middle. The CDR3 length is 13 residues. Germline V gene lookup returns CDR1 MNHNS and CDR2 SASEGT.

The chain carries TRBV6-1 and TRBJ2-5; D unclear. The sample comprised PBMCs spiked with cells of the T cell clone KT2. This TCR came from a human donor. The CDR3 DNA follows: TGTGCCAGCAGTGTCGACCAACAAGAGACCCAGTACTTC. Its translation is CASSVDQQETQYF.